This T cell receptor beta chain was recovered during a study of blood T cell repertoires in COVID-19. Study details: From the United States, Italy and Spain came samples of acute and convalescent COVID-19.

Measured with immunoSEQ multiplex PCR; TCRdb has only the in-frame clones, and not every one. Of about 370,000 clones listed, around 90% were seen once; the top ten hold approximately 3%. Trimming removed 0 bases from V and 1 base from J, with 15 bases in between. The germline CDR1 and CDR2 sequences are LGHNA and YSLEER. This CDR3 is built from 18 residues. J is TRBJ2-2 and V is TRBV4-3; weak D call: TRBD2 (6 bases). This clonotype was sampled from a woman under 40 with COVID-19, enrolled during active disease. Sequenced material: peripheral blood. In nucleotides, the CDR3 is TGCGCCAGCAGCCAAGAAGTAGCGGAGGGCCTGAACACCGGGGAGCTGTTTTTT. Its protein product is CASSQEVAEGLNTGELFF.